The clone carrying this TCR beta chain was detected a few times. This sample's time point: baseline, week 1 (first vaccination visit). Treatment: pre-vaccination baseline after standard-of-care therapy. Generated by immunoSEQ multiplex PCR, the TCRdb table keeps only in-frame clones and is missing some. Of tens of thousands of clones in the sample, 70% to 80% are singletons; the top ten hold over 8%. The germline V and J ends were trimmed by 0 bases and 4 bases, with 6 bases remaining between them. The CDR3 sequence is 13 residues long. CDR1 LNHNV and CDR2 YYDKDF come from the germline V gene (reference sequence). This record belongs to a study of a mutant IDH1 vaccine in newly diagnosed glioma. Study summary: An approximately 62% male, approximately 38% female split and a mean age of about 43 years characterized treated patients.

The TCR originated in a man between 45 and 60 years old with glioma. The material was PBMCs, obtained from a glioma patient treated with radiotherapy, temozolomide or both. This chain uses TRBV15 with TRBJ1-1, with no clear D. This CDR3 is CATSRDIGTEAFF. The CDR3, as DNA: TGTGCCACCAGCAGAGATATCGGCACTGAAGCTTTCTTT.